The next 9 T cell receptor beta chains were all read from a single sample in a study of breast tumors, draining lymph nodes, adjacent tissues. MiXCR, run by TCRdb on the multiplex PCR reads, gives a single entry per CDR3 protein. Here the sample spans about 80,000 distinct CDR3 sequences, about 21% being singletons. Breast cancer patients provided tissue from their axillary draining lymph nodes. Sequencing was performed on axillary lymph node tissue. The source is a female donor with breast cancer. Some clones in this sample may be carry-over from other donors' samples.

This clonotype occurred many times. The rearrangement joins TRBV20-1 to TRBJ2-5, with D possibly called TRBD1 or TRBD2 (5 bases each). V dropped 5 bases and J dropped 5 bases, with 21 bases sitting between them. From germline, CDR1 is DFQATT and CDR2 SNEGSKA (reference sequence). The CDR3 totals 15 residues. The CDR3 DNA reads TGCAGTGCTGTCCGGGATATCGGGACCTCGGAGACCCAGTACTTC. Its translation is CSAVRDIGTSETQYF.

This clonotype was observed many times. The chain couples TRBV5-1 to TRBJ2-5, with D perhaps TRBD1 (6 bases). Germline V lookup: CDR1 SGHRS, CDR2 YFSETQ. The CDR3 is made up of 15 amino acids. The V end was cut by 1 base, the J end by 8 bases, with 18 bases between. The CDR3 DNA is TGCGCCAGCAGCTTGACCACAGGGACAAGAGTAACCCAGTACTTC. It yields the protein CASSLTTGTRVTQYF.

About this clonotype: A much larger clone is a single base away; this may be a read error. J is TRBJ2-3 and V is TRBV4-2, with 7 bases lining up with TRBD1. CDR1 is LGHNA, CDR2 YNFKEQ, per germline. V was pared by 2 bases and J by 0 bases, with 2 bases of the junction left unmatched. This CDR3 is built from 15 residues. The chain's CDR3 is CASSQMGQSTDTQYF. CDR3 in DNA: TGTGCCAGCAGCCAAATGGGACAGAGCACAGATACGCAGTATTTT.

This clonotype was picked up many times. As DNA, the CDR3 is TGTGCCGGTGAGGGTCCCGAACAAGAAAAACTGTTTTTT. Protein sequence: CAGEGPEQEKLFF. The chain links TRBV7-9 to TRBJ1-4; no clear D. Trimming took 11 bases from V and 8 from J, leaving 18 bases between them. This CDR3 region has 13 residues. Per germline, CDR1 SEHNR and CDR2 FQNEAQ (reference sequence).

As concerns this clonotype: A much larger clone lies a single base off, so this may be a read error. The V and J genes are TRBV4-3 and TRBJ1-2, with 11 bases matching TRBD1. CDR3 length: 15 amino acids. V shed 4 bases and J 5 bases; nucleotides not matched to a gene: 6. The germline gives CDR1 LGHNA, CDR2 YSLEER. The CDR3 DNA reads as TGCGCCAGCAGCCGACAGGGACAGGGGGTTTATGGCTACACCTTC. This translates into CASSRQGQGVYGYTF.

In its sample, this clonotype was seen a few times. V gene TRBV11-3 combines with J gene TRBJ2-5; D unclear. Germline V gene sequence: CDR1 SGHNT, CDR2 YENEEA. The CDR3 extends over 13 amino acids. Trimming left V 2 bases short and J 5 bases short, with 9 bases between. The CDR3 here is CASSLTAQETQYF. The CDR3 nucleotides read TGTGCCAGCAGCTTAACGGCCCAGGAGACCCAGTACTTC.

The table lists this clonotype with a few counts. One base away lies a much larger clone, so this may be a sequencing read error. This chain links TRBV12-3 or TRBV12-4 with TRBJ2-5; D ambiguous. With 4 bases removed from V and 2 bases from J, the gap between germline ends came to 5 bases. The CDR3 is 12 residues long. The CDR3 region has the DNA TGTGCCAGCAGTTCGCGTCAAGAGACCCAGTACTTC. Translating it yields CASSSRQETQYF.

This clonotype was detected many times. This chain links TRBV7-8 with TRBJ2-1, with 9 bases aligning to TRBD1. Germline V gene sequence: CDR1 SGHVS, CDR2 FQNEAQ. V lost 1 base to trimming and J lost 5 bases; unmatched junction nucleotides: 3. CDR3 length: 15 amino acids. The CDR3 DNA sequence: TGTGCCAGCAGCTTAGTCGGGACAGGGAACAATGAGCAGTTCTTC. This translates into CASSLVGTGNNEQFF. The entire variable domain, with the rest obtained from reference TRBV7-8 and TRBJ2-1, is as follows: GAGVSQSPRYKVAKRGQDVALRCDPISGHVSLFWYQQALGQGPEFLTYFQNEAQLDKSGLPSDRFFAERPEGSVSTLKIQRTQQEDSAVYLCASSLVGTGNNEQFFGPGTRLTVL.

This clonotype was found many times. The chain combines TRBV19 with TRBJ1-4; no clear D gene. CDR1 and CDR2 from the germline V gene are LNHDA and SQIVND (reference sequence). V was cut by 3 bases and J by 5 bases, with 10 bases left in between. The CDR3 contains 14 residues. This CDR3 is CASSIKGPNEKLFF. DNA of the CDR3: TGTGCCAGTAGTATTAAGGGCCCGAATGAAAAACTGTTTTTT.